This T cell receptor beta chain comes out of a study of blood T cell repertoires in COVID-19. The wider study: In each case, the material was cDNA or gDNA derived from T cells, B-cell-depleted T cells, or PBMCs.

The germline gives CDR1 LNHDA, CDR2 SQIVND (reference sequence). CDR3 length equals 13 residues. With 6 bases clipped from V and 4 bases from J, the junction kept 4 bases outside the gene matches. In the authors' workflow: Estimated nucleated cell counts came from reference gene primer amplification. Measured with immunoSEQ multiplex PCR; TCRdb has only the in-frame clones, and not every one. V, J and clone size are taken as reported in that table, and D and trimming were inferred from the DNA itself. The sample has about 68,000 clones; about 90% are singletons. This receptor was identified in a human donor in a cohort sampled during active COVID-19. Source material: peripheral blood. The chain combines TRBV19 with TRBJ1-1; 8 bases agree with TRBD1. The CDR3 DNA follows: TGTGCCAGTAGGAACAGGGGGGTCACTGAAGCTTTCTTT. The encoded protein is CASRNRGVTEAFF.